This TCR beta chain was sequenced in a study of blood T cells in healthy people across ages. Ranging in age from about 6 to 95, the donors were healthy Caucasian individuals from Russia. The CDR3 is 15 residues long. The study, taken as a whole, reports: Any conclusive comparison of naive versus antigen-experienced cells was prevented by using unsorted PBMCs. TCR beta diversity, measured per million T cells, fell in a roughly linear way with age.

In the case of this clonotype: Its target is unknown.

Combining a sample-barcoded 5' primer with a J-beta primer mix, a second PCR ran for about 7 to 11 cycles. Every sample gave at least 2.5 million paired-end reads containing CDR3. TCRdb fed the 5' RACE reads into MiXCR, producing one record per CDR3 protein. The sample holds some 880,000 distinct CDR3 sequences; 30% to 45% are singletons and the top ten take 10% to 15%. The sample was blood. The chain has TRBV21-1 and TRBJ2-1; the D call TRBD1 from the table was never checked on the DNA. TRBV21-1 is classified as a pseudogene. The receptor's source is a young man in good health. The CDR3 here is CASSKGSLVCNEQFF. The DNA for the CDR3 is TGTGCCAGCAGCAAAGGGTCCCTAGTGTGCAATGAGCAGTTCTTC.